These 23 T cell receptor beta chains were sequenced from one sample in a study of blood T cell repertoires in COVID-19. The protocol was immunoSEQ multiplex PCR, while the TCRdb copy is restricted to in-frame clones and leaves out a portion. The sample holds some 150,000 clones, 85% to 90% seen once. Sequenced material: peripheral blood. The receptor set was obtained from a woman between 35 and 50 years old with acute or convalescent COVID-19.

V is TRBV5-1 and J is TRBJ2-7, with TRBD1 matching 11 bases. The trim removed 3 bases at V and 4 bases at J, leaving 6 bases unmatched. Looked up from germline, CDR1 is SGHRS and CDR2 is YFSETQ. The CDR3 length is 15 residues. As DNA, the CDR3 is TGCGCCAGCAGCTCGGACAGGGGGCGTTCATACGAGCAGTACTTC. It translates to CASSSDRGRSYEQYF.

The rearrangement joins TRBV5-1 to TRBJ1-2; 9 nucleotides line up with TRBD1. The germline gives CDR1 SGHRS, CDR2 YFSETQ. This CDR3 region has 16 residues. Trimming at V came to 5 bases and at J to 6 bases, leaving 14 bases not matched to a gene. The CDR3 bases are TGCGCCAGCAGAAACACCGGGACAGGGTTAGTCCATGGCTACACCTTC. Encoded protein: CASRNTGTGLVHGYTF.

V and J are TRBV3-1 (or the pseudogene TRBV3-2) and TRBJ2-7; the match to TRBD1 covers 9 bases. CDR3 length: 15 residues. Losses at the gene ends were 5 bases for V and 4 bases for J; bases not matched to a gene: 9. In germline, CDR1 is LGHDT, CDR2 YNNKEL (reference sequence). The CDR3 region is CASSAPGQGWYEQYF. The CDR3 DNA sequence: TGTGCCAGCAGCGCCCCGGGACAGGGTTGGTACGAGCAGTACTTC.

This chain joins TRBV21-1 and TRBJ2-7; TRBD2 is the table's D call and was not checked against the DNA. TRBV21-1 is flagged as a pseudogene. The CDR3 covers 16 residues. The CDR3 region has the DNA TGTGCCAGCAGCAAAGTGCCACCGGGACTCGGATACGAGCAGTACTTC. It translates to CASSKVPPGLGYEQYF.

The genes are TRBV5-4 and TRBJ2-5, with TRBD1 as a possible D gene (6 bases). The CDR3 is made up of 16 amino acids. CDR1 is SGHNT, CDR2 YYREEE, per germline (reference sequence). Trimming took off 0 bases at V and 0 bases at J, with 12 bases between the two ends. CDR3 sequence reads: CASSLVGRGDQETQYF. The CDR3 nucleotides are TGTGCCAGCAGCTTGGTCGGCAGGGGAGACCAAGAGACCCAGTACTTC.

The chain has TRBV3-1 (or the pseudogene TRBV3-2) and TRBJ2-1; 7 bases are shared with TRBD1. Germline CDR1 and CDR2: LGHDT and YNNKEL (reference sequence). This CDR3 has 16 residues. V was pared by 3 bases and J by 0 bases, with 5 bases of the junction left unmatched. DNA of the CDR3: TGTGCCAGCAGCCACCACAGGGGAAACTCCTACAATGAGCAGTTCTTC. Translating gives CASSHHRGNSYNEQFF.

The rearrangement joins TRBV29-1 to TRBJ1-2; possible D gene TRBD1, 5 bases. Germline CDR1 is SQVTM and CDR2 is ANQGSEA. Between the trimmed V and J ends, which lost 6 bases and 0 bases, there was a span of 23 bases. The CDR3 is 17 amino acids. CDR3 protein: CSVSLLWAGVANYGYTF. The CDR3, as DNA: TGCAGCGTCAGCCTCCTTTGGGCGGGGGTCGCTAACTATGGCTACACCTTC.

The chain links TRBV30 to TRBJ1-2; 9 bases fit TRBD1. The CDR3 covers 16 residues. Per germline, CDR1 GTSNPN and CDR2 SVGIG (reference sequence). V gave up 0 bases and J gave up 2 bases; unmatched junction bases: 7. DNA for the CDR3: TGTGCCTGGAGTGTACAGGGGGCACTAGTGAACTATGGCTACACCTTC. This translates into CAWSVQGALVNYGYTF.

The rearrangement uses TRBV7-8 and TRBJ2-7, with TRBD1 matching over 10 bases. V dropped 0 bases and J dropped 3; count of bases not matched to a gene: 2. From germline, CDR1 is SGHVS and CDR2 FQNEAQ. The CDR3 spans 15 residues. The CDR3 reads CASSLARTGGYEQYF. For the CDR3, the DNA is TGTGCCAGCAGCTTAGCGCGGACAGGGGGCTACGAGCAGTACTTC.

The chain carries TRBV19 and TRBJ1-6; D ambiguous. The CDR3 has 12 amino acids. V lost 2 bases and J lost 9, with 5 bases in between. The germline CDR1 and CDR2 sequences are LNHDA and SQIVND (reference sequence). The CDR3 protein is CASSIPSSPLHF. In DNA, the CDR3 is TGTGCCAGTAGTATACCCTCTTCACCCCTCCACTTT.

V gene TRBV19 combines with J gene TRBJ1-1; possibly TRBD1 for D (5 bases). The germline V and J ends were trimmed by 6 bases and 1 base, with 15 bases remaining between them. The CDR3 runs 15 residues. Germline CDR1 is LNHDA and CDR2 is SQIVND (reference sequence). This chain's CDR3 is CASSADGARNTEAFF. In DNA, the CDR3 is TGTGCCAGTAGCGCGGATGGGGCGAGGAACACTGAAGCTTTCTTT.

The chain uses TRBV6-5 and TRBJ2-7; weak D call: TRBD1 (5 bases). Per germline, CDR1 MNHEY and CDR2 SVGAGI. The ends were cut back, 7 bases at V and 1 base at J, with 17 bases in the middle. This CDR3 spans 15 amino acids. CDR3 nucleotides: TGTGCCAGCAAAGGACATGACCCGTCGTCCTACGAGCAGTACTTC. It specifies CASKGHDPSSYEQYF.

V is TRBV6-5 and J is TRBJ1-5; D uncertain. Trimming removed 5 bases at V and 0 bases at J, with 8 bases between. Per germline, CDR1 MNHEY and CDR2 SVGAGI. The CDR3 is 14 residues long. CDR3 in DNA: TGTGCCAGCAGTCCCAGTCATAGCAATCAGCCCCAGCATTTT. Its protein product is CASSPSHSNQPQHF.

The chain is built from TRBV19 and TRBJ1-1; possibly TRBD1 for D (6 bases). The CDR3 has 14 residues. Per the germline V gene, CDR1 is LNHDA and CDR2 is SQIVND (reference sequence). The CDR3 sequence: CATSRRTVNTEAFF. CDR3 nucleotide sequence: TGTGCAACTTCCCGGAGGACAGTGAACACTGAAGCTTTCTTT.

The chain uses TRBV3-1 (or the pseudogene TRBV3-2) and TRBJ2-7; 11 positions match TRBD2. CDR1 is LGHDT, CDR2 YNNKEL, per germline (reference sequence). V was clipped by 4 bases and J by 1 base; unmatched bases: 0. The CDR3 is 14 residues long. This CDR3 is CASSRTSGSYEQYF. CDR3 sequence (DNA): TGTGCCAGCAGCCGGACTAGCGGGTCCTACGAGCAGTACTTC.

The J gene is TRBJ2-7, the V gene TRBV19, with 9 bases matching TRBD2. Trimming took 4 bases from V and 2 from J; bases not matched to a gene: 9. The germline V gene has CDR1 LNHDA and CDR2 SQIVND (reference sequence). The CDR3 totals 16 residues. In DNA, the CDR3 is TGTGCCAGTAGTAATTTGCGGGGGGGCAATCCCTACGAGCAGTACTTC. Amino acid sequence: CASSNLRGGNPYEQYF.

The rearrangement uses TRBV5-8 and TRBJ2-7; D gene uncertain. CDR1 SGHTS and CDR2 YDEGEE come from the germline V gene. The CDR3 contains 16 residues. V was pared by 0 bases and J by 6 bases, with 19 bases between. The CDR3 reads CASSLALTRYDFEQYF. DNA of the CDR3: TGTGCCAGCAGCTTGGCTTTGACACGTTACGATTTCGAGCAGTACTTC. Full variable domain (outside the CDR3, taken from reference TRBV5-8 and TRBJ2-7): EAGVTQSPTHLIKTRGQQATLRCSPISGHTSVYWYQQALGLGLQFLLWYDEGEERNRGNFPPRFSGRQFPNYSSELNVNALELEDSALYLCASSLALTRYDFEQYFGPGTRLTVT.

CDR3 sequence (DNA): TGTGCCAGTAGCAGCAGACAGGGGATGAACACTGAAGCTTTCTTT. Translation: CASSSRQGMNTEAFF. The rearrangement joins TRBV19 to TRBJ1-1; 8 nucleotides align to TRBD1. Trimming at V came to 6 bases and at J to 0 bases, leaving 6 bases not matched to a gene. CDR1 and CDR2 from the germline V gene are LNHDA and SQIVND (reference sequence). The CDR3 covers 15 residues.

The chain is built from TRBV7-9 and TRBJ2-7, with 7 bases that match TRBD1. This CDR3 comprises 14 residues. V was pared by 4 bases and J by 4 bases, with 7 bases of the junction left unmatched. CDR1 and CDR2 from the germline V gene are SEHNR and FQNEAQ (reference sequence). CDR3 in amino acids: CASSSDRVAYEQYF. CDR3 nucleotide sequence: TGTGCCAGCAGCTCCGACAGGGTTGCGTACGAGCAGTACTTC.

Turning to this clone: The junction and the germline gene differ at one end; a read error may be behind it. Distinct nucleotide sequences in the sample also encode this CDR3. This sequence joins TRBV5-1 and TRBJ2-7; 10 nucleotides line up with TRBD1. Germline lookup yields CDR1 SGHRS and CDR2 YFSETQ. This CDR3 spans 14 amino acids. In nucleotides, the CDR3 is TGCGCCAGCCGTCAGGGACAGGGGCTAGTCGAGCAGTATTTC. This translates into CASRQGQGLVEQYF.

The DNA of the CDR3 is TGTGCCAGCAGTTACTCGGACTTCTCCTACGAGCAGTACTTC. Translation: CASSYSDFSYEQYF. The chain has TRBV6-5 and TRBJ2-7, with TRBD2 as a possible D gene (5 bases). CDR1 is MNHEY and CDR2 is SVGAGI in the germline V gene. Trimming pared 0 bases from V and 0 bases from J, leaving 6 bases between. The CDR3 totals 14 residues.

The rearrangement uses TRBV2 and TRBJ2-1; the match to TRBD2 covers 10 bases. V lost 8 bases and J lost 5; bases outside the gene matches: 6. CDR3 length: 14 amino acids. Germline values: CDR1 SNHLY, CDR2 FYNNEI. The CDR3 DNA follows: TGTGCCAGCGTCACTAGCGGGGTTCACAATGAGCAGTTCTTC. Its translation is CASVTSGVHNEQFF.

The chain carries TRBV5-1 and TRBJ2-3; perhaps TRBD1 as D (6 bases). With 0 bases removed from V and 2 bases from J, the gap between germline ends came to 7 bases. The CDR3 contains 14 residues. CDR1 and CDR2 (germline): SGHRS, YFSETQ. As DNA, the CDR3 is TGCGCCAGCAGCTTGGGGGGGCCCACAGATACGCAGTATTTT. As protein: CASSLGGPTDTQYF. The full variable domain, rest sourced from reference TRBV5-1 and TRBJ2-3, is KAGVTQTPRYLIKTRGQQVTLSCSPISGHRSVSWYQQTPGQGLQFLFEYFSETQRNKGNFPGRFSGRQFSNSRSEMNVSTLELGDSALYLCASSLGGPTDTQYFGPGTRLTVL.